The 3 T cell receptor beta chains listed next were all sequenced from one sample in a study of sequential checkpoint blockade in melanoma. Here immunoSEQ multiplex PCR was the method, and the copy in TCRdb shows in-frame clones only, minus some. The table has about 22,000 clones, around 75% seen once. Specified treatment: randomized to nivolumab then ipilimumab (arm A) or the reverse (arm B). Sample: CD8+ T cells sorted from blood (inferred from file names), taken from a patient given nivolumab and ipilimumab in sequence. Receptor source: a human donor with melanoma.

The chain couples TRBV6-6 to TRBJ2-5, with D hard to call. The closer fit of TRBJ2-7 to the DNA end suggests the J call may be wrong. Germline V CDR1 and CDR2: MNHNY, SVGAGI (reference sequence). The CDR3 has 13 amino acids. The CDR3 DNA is TGTGCCAGCAGCTTTAGCCCAGAGTACGAGCAGTACTTC. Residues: CASSFSPEYEQYF.

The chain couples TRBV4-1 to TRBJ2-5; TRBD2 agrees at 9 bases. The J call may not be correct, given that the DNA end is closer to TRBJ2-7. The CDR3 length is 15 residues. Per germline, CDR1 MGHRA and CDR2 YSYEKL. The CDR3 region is CASSQDPSGKYEQYF. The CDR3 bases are TGCGCCAGCAGCCAAGATCCTAGCGGGAAGTACGAGCAGTACTTC.

The CDR3, as DNA: TGTGCCAGCAGTTTGGGACTAGGGGAAAAACTGTTTTTT. This encodes CASSLGLGEKLFF. The J gene is TRBJ1-4, the V gene TRBV28; the D gene is possibly TRBD1 (5 bases). The CDR3 covers 13 residues. Per germline, CDR1 MDHEN and CDR2 SYDVKM. Trimming took 3 bases from V and 8 from J, leaving 10 bases between them.